This T cell receptor beta chain was identified in a study of control samples from healthy donors and cancer patients. TCRdb's copy holds only in-frame clones and misses some; the assay was immunoSEQ multiplex PCR. The sample includes some 150,000 clones, around 91% seen only once; the top ten take around 1.5%. Germline V lookup: CDR1 WSHSY, CDR2 SAAADI. The trim removed 6 bases at V and 10 bases at J, leaving 6 bases unmatched. There are 14 residues in the CDR3. The source material was blood. The TCR originated in a woman aged 25 to 39 in good health. The chain joins TRBV10-2 to TRBJ2-3; the match to TRBD2 covers 14 bases. CDR3 region: CASRTSGGAGAQYF. CDR3 bases: TGCGCCAGCAGGACTAGCGGGGGGGCCGGGGCGCAGTATTTT.